This is a list of T cell receptor beta chains from one sample in a study of blood T cell repertoires in COVID-19. Sequencing was performed with immunoSEQ multiplex PCR; in TCRdb, only in-frame clones are kept and a portion is missing. The sample lists 240,000 or so clones, around 89% occurring once. Input material: PBMCs or T cells enriched from blood (not recorded which). The receptors were sampled from a man in his forties who had recovered from COVID-19. Both conserved end residues are part of each CDR3. D genes are given only for firm matches. Part of the rows lack a size; the others show once, few, many or a class for expanded clones.

cdr3_nt	cdr3_aa	clone_size	d_call	v_call	j_call
TGTGCCAGCAGACATAGCGGGGGGGCAGCGGAGACCCAGTACTTC	CASRHSGGAAETQYF	-	TRBD2	TRBV5-6	TRBJ2-5
TGTGCCAGCAGCTTCGACAGGGGGCGGAACTATGGCTACACCTTC	CASSFDRGRNYGYTF	-	TRBD1	TRBV5-5	TRBJ1-2
TGTGCCAGCAAGTGGACAGTCATGAACACTGAAGCTTTCTTT	CASKWTVMNTEAFF	many	-	TRBV2	TRBJ1-1
TGTGCCAGTAGTATCGGGTTCGGCAGGGGAGGGACTGAAGCTTTCTTT	CASSIGFGRGGTEAFF	-	-	TRBV19	TRBJ1-1
TGCGCCAGCAGCTTGGTGGAGGGGTTATTCGATGGCTACACCTTC	CASSLVEGLFDGYTF	-	-	TRBV5-1	TRBJ1-2
TGTGCCAGCAGCCTTCAGGGAAACTATGGCTACACCTTC	CASSLQGNYGYTF	few	-	TRBV14	TRBJ1-2
TGTGCCAGTAGTGGCCGGAACACTGAAGCTTTCTTT	CASSGRNTEAFF	-	-	TRBV19	TRBJ1-1
TGTGCCAGCAGCCCCGGGGTATCCAATCAGCCCCAGCATTTT	CASSPGVSNQPQHF	-	-	TRBV7-2	TRBJ1-5
TGTGCCAGCAGCGCCGGACAGGGCTCCACTGAAGCTTTCTTT	CASSAGQGSTEAFF	-	TRBD1	TRBV9	TRBJ1-1
TGCGCCAGCAGCCAAGGACTAGCGGGCAATGAGCAGTTCTTC	CASSQGLAGNEQFF	-	TRBD2	TRBV4-3	TRBJ2-1
TGTGCCAGCAGCGTAGGCCCCGGGGGAAGCTCCTACAATGAGCAGTTCTTC	CASSVGPGGSSYNEQFF	-	-	TRBV9	TRBJ2-1
TGTGCCAGCAGTCTGCGACTGAGCAATCTTGTACGGAACACTGAAGCTTTCTTT	CASSLRLSNLVRNTEAFF	-	-	TRBV27	TRBJ1-1
TGTGCCAGCACCAAGCCGACAAGCACAGATACGCAGTATTTT	CASTKPTSTDTQYF	-	-	TRBV6-5	TRBJ2-3
TGTGCCAGTAGTCCCCCGGGACATGGGTCAGATACGCAGTATTTT	CASSPPGHGSDTQYF	-	-	TRBV19	TRBJ2-3
TGTGCCAGCAGCCGAATACCGGGACACGCTTCACCCCTCCACTTT	CASSRIPGHASPLHF	-	-	TRBV5-6	TRBJ1-6
TGTGCCAGTAGTCCAGACAGGGAGTACGAGCAGTTCTTC	CASSPDREYEQFF	once	TRBD1	TRBV19	TRBJ2-1
TGTGCCAGCAGCGTAGGGTGGGGGGGCTACAATGAGCAGTTCTTC	CASSVGWGGYNEQFF	once	TRBD2	TRBV9	TRBJ2-1
TGTGCCAGCAGGGGACAGGGGGAGTACGAGCAGTACTTC	CASRGQGEYEQYF	-	TRBD1	TRBV12-3/TRBV12-4	TRBJ2-7
TGTGCCAGCGCCCTTAGCGGGGGGTTCAGCGATACGCAGTATTTT	CASALSGGFSDTQYF	-	TRBD2	TRBV6-5	TRBJ2-3
TGTGCCAGCAGCTTGTCTAGACTTTTGAACACTGAAGCTTTCTTT	CASSLSRLLNTEAFF	few	-	TRBV5-4	TRBJ1-1
TGTGTGGCGGGAAATACCTACGAGCAGTACTTC	CVAGNTYEQYF	-	-	TRBV6-5	TRBJ2-7
TGTGCCAGCAGTTACGATCGGTGGTTACGACAGATTAAGTTCTTC	CASSYDRWLRQIKFF	-	-	TRBV6-5	TRBJ2-1
TGTGCCAGCAGTTTAACAGGGACTGGGGCCAACGTCCTGACTTTC	CASSLTGTGANVLTF	-	-	TRBV28	TRBJ2-6
TGCGCCAGCAGCTTGCAGGGGGCAGATGGAGAGACCCAGTACTTC	CASSLQGADGETQYF	-	TRBD1	TRBV5-1	TRBJ2-5
TGTGCCACCAGCAGCGCCACCGGCCATAGAGGGCCATTAGCTGGCTACACCTTC	CATSSATGHRGPLAGYTF	-	-	TRBV15	TRBJ1-2
TGCGCCAGCAGCCACCCCGCCGGCGGATTAAATGAAAAACTGTTTTTT	CASSHPAGGLNEKLFF	few	-	TRBV4-1	TRBJ1-4
TGCGCCAGCAGCCAAGATCGAAGATCGGGGACAGGGGTAATAGATACGCAGTATTTT	CASSQDRRSGTGVIDTQYF	-	TRBD1	TRBV4-3	TRBJ2-3
TGCGCCAGCAGCTTAACCCCCGGGGGGGGAGAGCAGTACTTC	CASSLTPGGGEQYF	-	TRBD2	TRBV5-1	TRBJ2-7
TGTGCCAGCAGCCCAAGACAGTTCTCTGGAAACACCATATATTTT	CASSPRQFSGNTIYF	-	-	TRBV7-2	TRBJ1-3
TGTGCCAGCAGCCCATCAGGGGGCTCCTATAATTCACCCCTCCACTTT	CASSPSGGSYNSPLHF	-	TRBD1	TRBV7-9	TRBJ1-6
TGCAGCGGCGGGACAGGTTCCTATGGCTACACCTTC	CSGGTGSYGYTF	-	TRBD1	TRBV29-1	TRBJ1-2
TGTGCCAGCAGCTTATGGCCCCATGACAGGCAATACTATGGCTACACCTTC	CASSLWPHDRQYYGYTF	-	-	TRBV7-9	TRBJ1-2
TGTGCCAGCAGCTCGAGAATAGCGGGAGAGAGATTCACAGATACGCAGTATTTT	CASSSRIAGERFTDTQYF	-	TRBD2	TRBV7-9	TRBJ2-3
TGTGCCAGTAACGCAGGGGGACCTAACTATGGCTACACCTTC	CASNAGGPNYGYTF	-	TRBD1	TRBV28	TRBJ1-2
TGTGCCAGCAGGGGGACAGACTATGGCTACACCTTC	CASRGTDYGYTF	-	TRBD1	TRBV25-1	TRBJ1-2
TGTGCCAGTAGTTTCTTGGGGGGGAACACTGAAGCTTTCTTT	CASSFLGGNTEAFF	-	-	TRBV19	TRBJ1-1
TGTGCCAGCAGCTTAATAGGGACAGGGGGCTACGAGCAGTACTTC	CASSLIGTGGYEQYF	once	TRBD1	TRBV13	TRBJ2-7
TGTGCCAGCCAGCGGGGGGGCCGGGGGGAGACCCAGTACTTC	CASQRGGRGETQYF	-	TRBD2	TRBV2	TRBJ2-5
TGTGCCAGCACCGACCGGGGGGCGGAGAGAACCTTTACTATGCGGGGAGTCTATGGCTACACCTTC	CASTDRGAERTFTMRGVYGYTF	-	-	TRBV2	TRBJ1-2
TGTGCCAGCAGTGGAAGCAGGGTTCTCTACAATGAGCAGTTCTTC	CASSGSRVLYNEQFF	-	-	TRBV2	TRBJ2-1
TGTGCCAGCAGCCCAATCGGAGAGACCCAGTACTTC	CASSPIGETQYF	-	-	TRBV7-9	TRBJ2-5
TGTGCCAGCAGCCCAAAAGAAGGGAGGTTTTACAATGAGCAGTTCTTC	CASSPKEGRFYNEQFF	-	-	TRBV7-9	TRBJ2-1